Listed below are T cell receptor beta chains from one sample, sequenced in a study of tumour-infiltrating T cells in Burkitt lymphoma. Profiled with immunoSEQ multiplex PCR; TCRdb holds only in-frame clones, not every one. The repertoire has 4,000 to 5,000 clones, around 25% of them found once; the top ten carry roughly 25%. Sequencing was carried out using tumor tissue. The receptors originated from a human donor with diffuse large B-cell lymphoma. The CDR3 runs from the conserved cysteine through the conserved F or W. Each record gives: CDR3 protein, CDR3 DNA, J gene, V gene, D gene, clone size. The D gene is left open where the match is weak. Not all rows give a size; the values are once, few, many and, for expanded clones, a class.

CDR3 protein: CASSPLGGLAEAFF
CDR3 DNA: TGCGCCAGCAGCCCCCTGGGAGGGTTGGCTGAAGCTTTCTTT
J gene: TRBJ1-1
V gene: TRBV5-1
D gene: NA
clone size: NA

CDR3 protein: CASSASYEQYF
CDR3 DNA: TGTGCCAGCAGCGCCTCGTACGAGCAGTACTTC
J gene: TRBJ2-7
V gene: TRBV7-9
D gene: NA
clone size: medium-sized

CDR3 protein: CASSFVAGTDTQYF
CDR3 DNA: TGTGCCAGCAGTTTTGTCGCAGGCACAGATACGCAGTATTTT
J gene: TRBJ2-3
V gene: TRBV28
D gene: NA
clone size: NA

CDR3 protein: CASRNRGWDTEAFF
CDR3 DNA: TGTGCCAGCAGGAACAGGGGTTGGGACACTGAAGCTTTCTTT
J gene: TRBJ1-1
V gene: TRBV6-5
D gene: TRBD1
clone size: NA

CDR3 protein: CSAETESQYF
CDR3 DNA: TGCAGTGCCGAGACTGAGTCGCAGTATTTT
J gene: TRBJ2-3
V gene: TRBV20-1
D gene: NA
clone size: NA

CDR3 protein: CASSQAPGLAGGSYNEQFF
CDR3 DNA: TGCGCCAGCAGCCAAGCCCCTGGACTAGCGGGAGGTTCCTACAATGAGCAGTTCTTC
J gene: TRBJ2-1
V gene: TRBV4-3
D gene: TRBD2
clone size: NA

CDR3 protein: CASSVLASTDTQYF
CDR3 DNA: TGTGCCAGCAGTGTTCTAGCTAGCACAGATACGCAGTATTTT
J gene: TRBJ2-3
V gene: TRBV25-1
D gene: NA
clone size: few

CDR3 protein: CSVDGGTSYNEQFF
CDR3 DNA: TGCAGCGTTGATGGCGGGACCTCCTACAATGAGCAGTTCTTC
J gene: TRBJ2-1
V gene: TRBV29-1
D gene: NA
clone size: NA

CDR3 protein: CSARVDTQYF
CDR3 DNA: TGCAGCGCCCGGGTGGATACGCAGTATTTT
J gene: TRBJ2-3
V gene: TRBV29-1
D gene: NA
clone size: medium-sized

CDR3 protein: CASRGGLWRTEAFF
CDR3 DNA: TGTGCCAGCAGGGGTGGTCTGTGGAGGACTGAAGCTTTCTTT
J gene: TRBJ1-1
V gene: TRBV5-4
D gene: NA
clone size: few

CDR3 protein: CASSPRWQEAFF
CDR3 DNA: TGTGCCAGCAGCCCCCGTTGGCAGGAAGCTTTCTTT
J gene: TRBJ1-1
V gene: TRBV14
D gene: NA
clone size: NA

CDR3 protein: CASSLAAGPGTEAFF
CDR3 DNA: TGTGCCAGCAGCTTAGCGGCGGGGCCGGGGACTGAAGCTTTCTTT
J gene: TRBJ1-1
V gene: TRBV7-9
D gene: NA
clone size: NA

CDR3 protein: CASSIASTGELFF
CDR3 DNA: TGTGCCAGTAGTATAGCCAGCACCGGGGAGCTGTTTTTT
J gene: TRBJ2-2
V gene: TRBV19
D gene: NA
clone size: few

CDR3 protein: CASSDRTGPQHF
CDR3 DNA: TGTGCCAGCAGTGATCGAACCGGGCCCCAGCATTTT
J gene: TRBJ1-5
V gene: TRBV6-1
D gene: NA
clone size: NA

CDR3 protein: CASSLIRGNTEAFF
CDR3 DNA: TGCGCCAGCAGCTTGATAAGGGGGAACACTGAAGCTTTCTTT
J gene: TRBJ1-1
V gene: TRBV5-1
D gene: NA
clone size: few

CDR3 protein: CASSRTSGTHEQYF
CDR3 DNA: TGTGCCAGCAGCAGGACTAGCGGGACGCACGAGCAGTACTTC
J gene: TRBJ2-7
V gene: TRBV9
D gene: TRBD2
clone size: few

CDR3 protein: CASSGTGVGQPQHF
CDR3 DNA: TGTGCCAGCAGCGGGACAGGGGTTGGGCAGCCCCAGCATTTT
J gene: TRBJ1-5
V gene: TRBV5-8
D gene: TRBD1
clone size: few

CDR3 protein: CASSLSARRAGGRGANVLTF
CDR3 DNA: TGTGCCAGCAGTTTATCCGCTAGGAGAGCGGGAGGACGAGGGGCCAACGTCCTGACTTTC
J gene: TRBJ2-6
V gene: TRBV28
D gene: TRBD2
clone size: large

CDR3 protein: CASGLGGLSGNTIYF
CDR3 DNA: TGTGCTAGTGGTTTGGGGGGCCTATCTGGAAACACCATATATTTT
J gene: TRBJ1-3
V gene: TRBV12-5
D gene: NA
clone size: NA

CDR3 protein: CASSRGQNGYTF
CDR3 DNA: TGCGCCAGCAGCCGAGGACAGAATGGCTACACCTTC
J gene: TRBJ1-2
V gene: TRBV4-3
D gene: NA
clone size: few

CDR3 protein: CASSEGQGFQETQYF
CDR3 DNA: TGTGCCAGCAGTGAGGGGCAGGGATTCCAAGAGACCCAGTACTTC
J gene: TRBJ2-5
V gene: TRBV2
D gene: NA
clone size: medium-sized

CDR3 protein: CASSYSAGPATYEQYF
CDR3 DNA: TGTGCCAGCAGTTACTCGGCAGGGCCTGCAACCTACGAGCAGTACTTC
J gene: TRBJ2-7
V gene: TRBV6-5
D gene: NA
clone size: few

CDR3 protein: CASRSLAGYNNEQFF
CDR3 DNA: TGTGCCAGCAGGTCGCTAGCGGGCTATAACAATGAGCAGTTCTTC
J gene: TRBJ2-1
V gene: TRBV28
D gene: TRBD2
clone size: few

CDR3 protein: CASSFSADSLTLGTGELFF
CDR3 DNA: TGTGCCAGCAGTTTTTCCGCGGACTCTCTCACCCTGGGCACCGGGGAGCTGTTTTTT
J gene: TRBJ2-2
V gene: TRBV27
D gene: NA
clone size: NA

CDR3 protein: CASSASVTVNSDEKLFF
CDR3 DNA: TGTGCCAGCAGCGCCTCAGTAACTGTGAACTCGGACGAAAAACTGTTTTTT
J gene: TRBJ1-4
V gene: TRBV7-6
D gene: NA
clone size: NA

CDR3 protein: CASSEQGQKNGYTF
CDR3 DNA: TGTGCCAGCAGTGAACAGGGTCAGAAAAATGGCTACACCTTC
J gene: TRBJ1-2
V gene: TRBV25-1
D gene: NA
clone size: NA

CDR3 protein: CASSWEDRVTYNEQFF
CDR3 DNA: TGCGCCAGCAGCTGGGAGGACAGGGTGACCTACAATGAGCAGTTCTTC
J gene: TRBJ2-1
V gene: TRBV5-1
D gene: TRBD1
clone size: NA

CDR3 protein: CASTHGGLRTTDTQYF
CDR3 DNA: TGTGCCAGCACTCATGGGGGATTGCGGACCACAGATACGCAGTATTTT
J gene: TRBJ2-3
V gene: TRBV7-2
D gene: NA
clone size: once

CDR3 protein: CASSSRTAAAFF
CDR3 DNA: TGTGCCAGCTCCAGCCGGACAGCAGCAGCTTTCTTT
J gene: TRBJ1-1
V gene: TRBV6-1
D gene: NA
clone size: NA

CDR3 protein: CASSFPGSTYEQYF
CDR3 DNA: TGTGCCAGCAGCTTTCCCGGCAGCACCTACGAGCAGTACTTC
J gene: TRBJ2-7
V gene: TRBV7-9
D gene: NA
clone size: medium-sized

CDR3 protein: CASSPSTGDGYTF
CDR3 DNA: TGTGCCAGCAGTCCCTCGACAGGAGATGGCTACACCTTC
J gene: TRBJ1-2
V gene: TRBV27
D gene: NA
clone size: NA

CDR3 protein: CASSFQLAGYNEQFF
CDR3 DNA: TGTGCCAGCAGCTTCCAACTAGCGGGATACAATGAGCAGTTCTTC
J gene: TRBJ2-1
V gene: TRBV5-6
D gene: TRBD2
clone size: few

CDR3 protein: CASGDSSYNEQFF
CDR3 DNA: TGTGCCAGCGGGGACTCCTCCTACAATGAGCAGTTCTTC
J gene: TRBJ2-1
V gene: TRBV27
D gene: NA
clone size: large

CDR3 protein: CASSGLEAANEQFF
CDR3 DNA: TGTGCCAGCAGCGGACTAGAAGCTGCGAATGAGCAGTTCTTC
J gene: TRBJ2-1
V gene: TRBV7-3
D gene: TRBD2
clone size: medium-sized

CDR3 protein: CASSFEGRSSYEQYF
CDR3 DNA: TGTGCCAGCAGTTTCGAGGGCCGAAGCTCCTACGAGCAGTACTTC
J gene: TRBJ2-7
V gene: TRBV28
D gene: NA
clone size: NA

CDR3 protein: CASSAMNSNTGELFF
CDR3 DNA: TGCGCCAGCAGCGCAATGAACTCGAACACCGGGGAGCTGTTTTTT
J gene: TRBJ2-2
V gene: TRBV5-1
D gene: NA
clone size: few

CDR3 protein: CASSYSKASGNIQYF
CDR3 DNA: TGTGCCAGCAGTTACTCGAAGGCTAGCGGAAACATTCAGTACTTC
J gene: TRBJ2-4
V gene: TRBV6-6
D gene: TRBD2
clone size: few

CDR3 protein: CSVGGGSYGYTF
CDR3 DNA: TGCAGCGTTGGGGGGGGTTCCTATGGCTACACCTTC
J gene: TRBJ1-2
V gene: TRBV29-1
D gene: NA
clone size: NA

CDR3 protein: CASRPRGGVGYTF
CDR3 DNA: TGTGCCAGCAGGCCCAGGGGCGGGGTTGGCTACACCTTC
J gene: TRBJ1-2
V gene: TRBV27
D gene: NA
clone size: NA

CDR3 protein: CAISDADTQYF
CDR3 DNA: TGTGCCATCAGTGATGCAGATACGCAGTATTTT
J gene: TRBJ2-3
V gene: TRBV10-3
D gene: NA
clone size: NA

CDR3 protein: CASSPRLASGTEAFF
CDR3 DNA: TGTGCCAGCTCACCACGACTGGCAAGCGGCACTGAAGCTTTCTTT
J gene: TRBJ1-1
V gene: TRBV18
D gene: NA
clone size: medium-sized

CDR3 protein: CASSISYYQYEQYF
CDR3 DNA: TGTGCCAGTAGTATCTCCTACTATCAATACGAGCAGTACTTC
J gene: TRBJ2-7
V gene: TRBV19
D gene: NA
clone size: NA

CDR3 protein: CATHALHEQYF
CDR3 DNA: TGTGCCACCCATGCCCTTCACGAGCAGTACTTC
J gene: TRBJ2-7
V gene: TRBV27
D gene: NA
clone size: few

CDR3 protein: CASSFQGTGGLAASEQYF
CDR3 DNA: TGTGCCAGCAGCTTTCAAGGGACAGGGGGCTTGGCCGCCTCCGAGCAGTACTTC
J gene: TRBJ2-7
V gene: TRBV5-6
D gene: TRBD1
clone size: few

CDR3 protein: CASRQQGLNTDTQYF
CDR3 DNA: TGTGCCAGCAGACAACAGGGACTGAACACAGATACGCAGTATTTT
J gene: TRBJ2-3
V gene: TRBV27
D gene: NA
clone size: few

CDR3 protein: CASSLVGSGTEAFF
CDR3 DNA: TGCGCCAGCAGCTTGGTCGGAAGCGGGACTGAAGCTTTCTTT
J gene: TRBJ1-1
V gene: TRBV5-1
D gene: NA
clone size: few

CDR3 protein: CASSLNPGVTEAFF
CDR3 DNA: TGTGCCAGCAGCTTAAACCCGGGGGTAACTGAAGCTTTCTTT
J gene: TRBJ1-1
V gene: TRBV7-2
D gene: NA
clone size: few

CDR3 protein: CASSSLGPSGNTIYF
CDR3 DNA: TGTGCCAGCAGCTCGCTGGGGCCGTCTGGAAACACCATATATTTT
J gene: TRBJ1-3
V gene: TRBV27
D gene: NA
clone size: NA

CDR3 protein: CASSSATYPGYTF
CDR3 DNA: TGTGCCAGCAGCTCGGCCACCTACCCTGGCTACACCTTC
J gene: TRBJ1-2
V gene: TRBV7-9
D gene: NA
clone size: NA

CDR3 protein: CASYRTGGRGSETQYF
CDR3 DNA: TGCGCCAGCTACCGGACGGGCGGGAGGGGATCAGAGACCCAGTACTTC
J gene: TRBJ2-5
V gene: TRBV5-1
D gene: TRBD2
clone size: NA

CDR3 protein: CAISKTGNTEAFF
CDR3 DNA: TGTGCCATCAGTAAAACCGGGAACACTGAAGCTTTCTTT
J gene: TRBJ1-1
V gene: TRBV10-3
D gene: NA
clone size: NA